These 5 T cell receptor beta chains were sequenced from one sample in a study of cytomegalovirus exposure and HLA in healthy donors. The PCR ran on 60 Vbeta and 13 Jbeta primers. Produced via immunoSEQ multiplex PCR; TCRdb's table is partial and in-frame only. This repertoire shows some 170,000 clones, less than 80% found once; its top ten account for 3.5% to 5%. Source material: PBMCs. These receptors originate from a man aged 35 to 55 in good health and CMV-seronegative.

The rearrangement links TRBV9 to TRBJ2-7; TRBD1 matches at 7 bases. Germline lookup yields CDR1 SGDLS and CDR2 YYNGEE. With V trimmed by 4 bases and J by 4 bases, 5 bases remained unmatched. The length of the CDR3 is 13 residues. The DNA for the CDR3 is TGTGCCAGCAGCCGGGACAGCGGATACGAGCAGTACTTC. This sequence encodes CASSRDSGYEQYF.

The genes are TRBV7-9 and TRBJ2-7, with D unclear. The V end was cut by 3 bases, the J end by 6 bases, with 9 bases between. The CDR3 totals 12 residues. Germline CDR1 SEHNR, CDR2 FQNEAQ (reference sequence). The chain's CDR3 is CASSFMRGEQYF. The CDR3 nucleotides read TGTGCCAGCAGCTTTATGAGAGGCGAGCAGTACTTC.

A word on this clone: At one end, the junction sequence differs from germline, possibly due to a read error. This chain links TRBV18 with TRBJ1-1, with a weak D call TRBD1 (5 bases). The CDR3 runs to 12 residues. Germline assignment: CDR1 KGHSH and CDR2 LQKENI. CDR3 amino acids: CASSPQDQDTHF. The CDR3 coding sequence is TGTGCCAGCTCACCACAGGATCAGGACACCCACTTT. Filled out from reference TRBV18 and TRBJ1-1, the complete variable domain reads NAGVMQNPRHLVRRRGQEARLRCSPMKGHSHVYWYRQLPEEGLKFMVYLQKENIIDESGMPKERFSAEFPKEGPSILRIQQVVRGDSAAYFCASSPQDQDTHFGQGTRLTVV.

The genes are TRBV11-2 and TRBJ1-2; 7 bases map to TRBD1. Germline V gives CDR1 SGHAT, CDR2 FQNNGV. The length of the CDR3 is 12 residues. The ends lost 5 bases at V and 7 bases at J; junction bases unmatched: 4. CDR3 in DNA: TGTGCCAGCAGCGTCGACAGGGTTGGCTACACCTTC. Translated: CASSVDRVGYTF. Full variable domain (outside the CDR3, taken from reference TRBV11-2 and TRBJ1-2): EAGVAQSPRYKIIEKRQSVAFWCNPISGHATLYWYQQILGQGPKLLIQFQNNGVVDDSQLPKDRFSAERLKGVDSTLKIQPAKLEDSAVYLCASSVDRVGYTFGSGTRLTVV.

The rearrangement joins TRBV6-5 to TRBJ2-2; weak D call: TRBD2 (7 bases). Germline V gene lookup returns CDR1 MNHEY and CDR2 SVGAGI. The CDR3 runs to 15 residues. The germline V and J ends were trimmed by 7 bases and 6 bases, with 18 bases remaining between them. The CDR3 DNA sequence: TGTGCCAGCACCTATGGAGGGGGGGCCGCCGGGGAGCTGTTTTTT. This gives the protein CASTYGGGAAGELFF.